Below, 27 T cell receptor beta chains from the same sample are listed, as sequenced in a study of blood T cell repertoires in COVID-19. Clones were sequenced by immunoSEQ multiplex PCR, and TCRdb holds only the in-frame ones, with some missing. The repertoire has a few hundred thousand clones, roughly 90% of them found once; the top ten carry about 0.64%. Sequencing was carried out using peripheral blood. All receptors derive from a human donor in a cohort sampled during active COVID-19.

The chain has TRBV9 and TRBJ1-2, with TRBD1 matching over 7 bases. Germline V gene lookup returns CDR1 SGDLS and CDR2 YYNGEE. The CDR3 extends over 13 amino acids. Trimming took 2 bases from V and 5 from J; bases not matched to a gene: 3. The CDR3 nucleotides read TGTGCCAGCAGCGTTAACAGGGGATATGGCTACACCTTC. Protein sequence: CASSVNRGYGYTF.

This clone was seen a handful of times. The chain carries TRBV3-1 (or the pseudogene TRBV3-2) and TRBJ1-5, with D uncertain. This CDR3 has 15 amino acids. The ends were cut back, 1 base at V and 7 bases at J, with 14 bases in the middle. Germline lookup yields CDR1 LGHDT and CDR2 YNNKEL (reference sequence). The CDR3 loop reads CASSQGQVGKQPQHF. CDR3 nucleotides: TGTGCCAGCAGCCAAGGGCAGGTCGGGAAGCAGCCCCAGCATTTT.

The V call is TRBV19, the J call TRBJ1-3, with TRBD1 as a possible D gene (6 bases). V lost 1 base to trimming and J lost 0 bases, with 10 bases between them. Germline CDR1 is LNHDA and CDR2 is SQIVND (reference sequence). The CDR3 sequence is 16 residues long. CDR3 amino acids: CASSIGTDVSGNTIYF. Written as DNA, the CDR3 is TGTGCCAGTAGTATAGGGACAGACGTCTCTGGAAACACCATATATTTT.

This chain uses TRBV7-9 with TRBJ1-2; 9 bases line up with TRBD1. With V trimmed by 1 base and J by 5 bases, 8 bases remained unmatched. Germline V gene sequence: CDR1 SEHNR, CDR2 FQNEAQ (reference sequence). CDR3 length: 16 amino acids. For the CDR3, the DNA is TGTGCCAGCAGCTTAGGAGTCGGGACAGGGACTTATGGCTACACCTTC. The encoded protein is CASSLGVGTGTYGYTF.

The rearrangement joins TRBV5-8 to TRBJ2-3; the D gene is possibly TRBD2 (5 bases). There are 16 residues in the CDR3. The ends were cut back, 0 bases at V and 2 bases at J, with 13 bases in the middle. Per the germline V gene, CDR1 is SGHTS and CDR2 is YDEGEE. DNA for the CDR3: TGTGCCAGCAGCTTGGTAGGCGGGTTCGCCACAGATACGCAGTATTTT. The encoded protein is CASSLVGGFATDTQYF. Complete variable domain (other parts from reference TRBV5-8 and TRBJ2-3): EAGVTQSPTHLIKTRGQQATLRCSPISGHTSVYWYQQALGLGLQFLLWYDEGEERNRGNFPPRFSGRQFPNYSSELNVNALELEDSALYLCASSLVGGFATDTQYFGPGTRLTVL.

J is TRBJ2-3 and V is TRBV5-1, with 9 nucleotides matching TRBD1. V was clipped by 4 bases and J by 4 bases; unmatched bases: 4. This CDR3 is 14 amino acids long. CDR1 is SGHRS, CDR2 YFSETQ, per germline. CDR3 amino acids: CASSLRQGADTQYF. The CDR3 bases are TGCGCCAGCAGCCTTCGACAGGGGGCAGATACGCAGTATTTT.

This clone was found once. The CDR3 DNA follows: TGTGCCTGTTTTCAGGGGGATGGGGAGCAGTACTTC. Its translation: CACFQGDGEQYF. V is TRBV30 and J is TRBJ2-7; 7 bases are a match to TRBD1. Losses at the gene ends were 6 bases for V and 7 bases for J; bases not matched to a gene: 9. The CDR3 loop spans 12 amino acids. The germline CDR1 and CDR2 sequences are GTSNPN and SVGIG (reference sequence).

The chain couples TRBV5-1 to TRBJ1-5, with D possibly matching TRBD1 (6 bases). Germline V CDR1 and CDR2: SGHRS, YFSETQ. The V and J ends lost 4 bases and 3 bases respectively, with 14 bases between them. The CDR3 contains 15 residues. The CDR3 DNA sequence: TGCGCCAGCAGCCCTGTGGCAGGGGTCAATCAGCCCCAGCATTTT. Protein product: CASSPVAGVNQPQHF.

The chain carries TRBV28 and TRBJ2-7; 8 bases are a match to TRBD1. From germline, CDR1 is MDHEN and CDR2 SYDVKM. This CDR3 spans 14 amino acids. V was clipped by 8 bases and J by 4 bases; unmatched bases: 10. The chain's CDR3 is CASHPGGEIYEQYF. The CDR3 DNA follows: TGTGCCAGCCACCCAGGGGGCGAGATTTACGAGCAGTACTTC.

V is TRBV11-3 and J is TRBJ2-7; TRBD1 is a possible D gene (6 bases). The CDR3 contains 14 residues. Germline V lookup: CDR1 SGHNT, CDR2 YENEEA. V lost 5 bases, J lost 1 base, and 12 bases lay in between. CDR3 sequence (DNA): TGTGCCAGCAGCACACGGGACAAGTCCTACGAGCAGTACTTC. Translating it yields CASSTRDKSYEQYF.

The CDR3 sequence is CAISGQALSPLHF. The CDR3 nucleotides are TGTGCCATCAGTGGACAGGCTCTATCACCCCTCCACTTT. The gene calls are TRBV10-3 and TRBJ1-6; the D gene is possibly TRBD1 (6 bases). Germline loops: CDR1 ENHRY, CDR2 SYGVKD. V lost 4 bases and J lost 10, with 11 bases in between. This CDR3 region has 13 residues.

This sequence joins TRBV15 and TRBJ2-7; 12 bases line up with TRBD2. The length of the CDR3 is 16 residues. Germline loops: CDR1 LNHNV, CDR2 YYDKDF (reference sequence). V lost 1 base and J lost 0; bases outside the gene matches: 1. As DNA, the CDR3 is TGTGCCACCAGCAGAGCTAGCGGGAGGGTCTCCTACGAGCAGTACTTC. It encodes CATSRASGRVSYEQYF.

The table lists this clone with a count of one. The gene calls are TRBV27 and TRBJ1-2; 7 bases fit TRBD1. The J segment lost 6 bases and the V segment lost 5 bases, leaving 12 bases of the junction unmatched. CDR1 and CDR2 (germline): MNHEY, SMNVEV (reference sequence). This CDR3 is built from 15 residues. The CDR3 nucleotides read TGTGCCAGCAGTATCTCCCGACAGGGTGGAAATGGCTACACCTTC. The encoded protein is CASSISRQGGNGYTF.

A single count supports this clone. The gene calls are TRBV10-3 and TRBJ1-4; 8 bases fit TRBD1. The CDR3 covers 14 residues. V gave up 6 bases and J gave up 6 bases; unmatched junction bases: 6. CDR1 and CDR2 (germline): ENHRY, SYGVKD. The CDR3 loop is CAIRADREYEKLFF. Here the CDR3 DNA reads TGTGCCATCAGAGCGGACAGGGAGTATGAAAAACTGTTTTTT.

CDR3 sequence: CASSLRWQGRSPLHF. DNA for the CDR3: TGTGCCAGCAGCTTACGATGGCAGGGCAGGTCACCCCTCCACTTT. The chain couples TRBV5-6 to TRBJ1-6; D is perhaps TRBD1 (5 bases). Germline V CDR1 and CDR2: SGHDT, YYEEEE. This CDR3 is built from 15 residues. V was trimmed by 2 bases and J by 10 bases, leaving 16 bases between them.

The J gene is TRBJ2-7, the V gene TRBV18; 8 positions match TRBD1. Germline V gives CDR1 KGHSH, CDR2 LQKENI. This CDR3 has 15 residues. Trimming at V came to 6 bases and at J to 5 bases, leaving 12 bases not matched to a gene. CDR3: CASSREDRVLDEQYF. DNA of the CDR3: TGTGCCAGCTCTAGAGAGGACAGGGTTCTGGACGAGCAGTACTTC.

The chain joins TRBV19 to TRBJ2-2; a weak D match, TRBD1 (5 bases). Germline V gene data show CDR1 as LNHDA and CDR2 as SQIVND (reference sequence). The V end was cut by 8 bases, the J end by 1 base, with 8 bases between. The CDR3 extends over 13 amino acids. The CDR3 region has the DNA TGTGCCAGTGTAGACAGGAACACCGGGGAGCTGTTTTTT. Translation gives CASVDRNTGELFF.

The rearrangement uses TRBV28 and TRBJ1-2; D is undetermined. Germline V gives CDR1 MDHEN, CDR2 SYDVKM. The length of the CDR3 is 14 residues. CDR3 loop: CATLREHPNYGYTF. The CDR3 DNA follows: TGTGCTACTCTGAGGGAGCATCCTAACTATGGCTACACCTTC.

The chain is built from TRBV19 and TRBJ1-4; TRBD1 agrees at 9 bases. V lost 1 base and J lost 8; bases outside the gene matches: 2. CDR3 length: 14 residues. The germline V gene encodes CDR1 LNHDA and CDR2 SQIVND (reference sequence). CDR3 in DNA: TGTGCCAGTAGTATAGGGGACAGGGACGAAAAACTGTTTTTT. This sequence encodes CASSIGDRDEKLFF. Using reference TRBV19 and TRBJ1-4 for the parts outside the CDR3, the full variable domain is DGGITQSPKYLFRKEGQNVTLSCEQNLNHDAMYWYRQDPGQGLRLIYYSQIVNDFQKGDIAEGYSVSREKKESFPLTVTSAQKNPTAFYLCASSIGDRDEKLFFGSGTQLSVL.

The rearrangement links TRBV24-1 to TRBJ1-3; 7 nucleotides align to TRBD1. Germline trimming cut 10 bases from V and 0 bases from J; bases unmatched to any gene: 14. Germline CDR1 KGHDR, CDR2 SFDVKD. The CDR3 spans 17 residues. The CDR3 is CATNGQVLYVSGNTIYF. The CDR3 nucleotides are TGTGCCACGAACGGACAGGTCCTCTACGTCTCTGGAAACACCATATATTTT.

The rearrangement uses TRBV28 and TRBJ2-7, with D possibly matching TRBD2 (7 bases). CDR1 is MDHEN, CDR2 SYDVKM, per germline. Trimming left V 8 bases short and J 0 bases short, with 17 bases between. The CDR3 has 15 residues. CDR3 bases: TGTGCCAGCGAGTTTGGGAGGGGGAGCTCCTACGAGCAGTACTTC. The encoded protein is CASEFGRGSSYEQYF.

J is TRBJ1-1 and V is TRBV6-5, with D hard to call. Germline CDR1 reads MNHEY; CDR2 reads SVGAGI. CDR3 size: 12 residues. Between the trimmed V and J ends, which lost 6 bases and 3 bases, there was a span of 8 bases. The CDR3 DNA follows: TGTGCCAGCAGGAAAGCGTACACTGAAGCTTTCTTT. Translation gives CASRKAYTEAFF.

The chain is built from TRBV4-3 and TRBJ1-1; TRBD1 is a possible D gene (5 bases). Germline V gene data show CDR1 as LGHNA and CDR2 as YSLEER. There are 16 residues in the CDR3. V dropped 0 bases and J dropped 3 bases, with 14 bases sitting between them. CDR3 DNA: TGCGCCAGCAGCCAAGATGGGTGGGGGGGTCACACTGAAGCTTTCTTT. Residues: CASSQDGWGGHTEAFF.

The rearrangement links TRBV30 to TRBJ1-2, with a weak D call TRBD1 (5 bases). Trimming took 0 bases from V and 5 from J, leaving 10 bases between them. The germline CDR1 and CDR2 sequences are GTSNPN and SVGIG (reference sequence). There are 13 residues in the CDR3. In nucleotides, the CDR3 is TGTGCCTGGAGTGTACGGACACCGTATGGCTACACCTTC. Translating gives CAWSVRTPYGYTF.

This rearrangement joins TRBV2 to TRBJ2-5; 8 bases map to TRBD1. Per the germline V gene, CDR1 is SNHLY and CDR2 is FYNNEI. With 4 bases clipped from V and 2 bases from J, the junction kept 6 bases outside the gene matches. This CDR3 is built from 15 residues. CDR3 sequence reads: CASSALRTGQETQYF. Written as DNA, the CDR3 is TGTGCCAGCAGTGCTCTCAGGACAGGGCAAGAGACCCAGTACTTC.

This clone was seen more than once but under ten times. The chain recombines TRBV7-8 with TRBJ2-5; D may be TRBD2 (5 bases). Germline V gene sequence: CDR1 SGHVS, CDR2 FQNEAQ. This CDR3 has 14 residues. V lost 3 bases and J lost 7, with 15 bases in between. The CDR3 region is CASSFETGYGTQYF. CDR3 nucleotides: TGTGCCAGCAGCTTTGAAACGGGGTACGGGACCCAGTACTTC. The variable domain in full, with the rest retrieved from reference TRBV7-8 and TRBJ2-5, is GAGVSQSPRYKVAKRGQDVALRCDPISGHVSLFWYQQALGQGPEFLTYFQNEAQLDKSGLPSDRFFAERPEGSVSTLKIQRTQQEDSAVYLCASSFETGYGTQYFGPGTRLLVL.

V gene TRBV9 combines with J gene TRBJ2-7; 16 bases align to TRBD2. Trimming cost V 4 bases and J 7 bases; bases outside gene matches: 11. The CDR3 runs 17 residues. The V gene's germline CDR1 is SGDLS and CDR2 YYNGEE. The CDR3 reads CASSSGLAGGPWGEQYF. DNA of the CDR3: TGTGCCAGCAGCTCGGGACTAGCGGGAGGGCCCTGGGGAGAGCAGTACTTC.